The T cell receptor (beta chain) under discussion was sequenced for a study of blood T cell repertoires in COVID-19. The length of the CDR3 is 17 residues. Trimming removed 5 bases from V and 6 bases from J; junction bases left unmatched: 14. Germline lookup yields CDR1 SEHNR and CDR2 FQNEAQ (reference sequence). Profiled with immunoSEQ multiplex PCR; TCRdb holds only in-frame clones, not every one. The sample lists roughly 70,000 clones, approximately 90% occurring once. The TCR comes from a woman aged 55-70 years with active COVID-19. The chain couples TRBV7-9 to TRBJ2-2; the match to TRBD1 covers 8 bases. Sequencing input: peripheral blood. The CDR3 region is CASSHLPGQGAPGELFF. CDR3 nucleotide sequence: TGTGCCAGCAGCCACCTACCGGGGCAGGGGGCGCCCGGGGAGCTGTTTTTT.